The present TCR beta chain was sequenced within a study of T cells after posttransplantation cyclophosphamide (dated by TCRdb to the mid-2010s). For the study in its entirety: Using TRB sequencing, the study followed how the T cell repertoire reconstituted after myeloablative bone marrow transplantation in which posttransplantation cyclophosphamide served as GVHD prophylaxis. Samples from approximately 40 PTCy-treated patients and 16 related bone marrow donors of those patients were subjected to antigen receptor sequencing. Blood from all 30 or so PTCy patients with 1-year posttransplant specimens was subjected to TRB sequencing. TRB sequencing was also done on up to about 3 additional blood samples from 2 to 5.2 years after transplant in 3 patients, and on pretransplant blood from a handful of patients. Because TRA and TRB clonality correlated tightly in 10 or so samples, later TCR analyses were limited to TRB. Public TRB sequences were queried against a database of over 3,600 sequences associated with responses to pathogens, tumor antigens, self-antigens and alloantigens. Overall study outcomes, separate from this receptor: The TRB repertoires of T cells infiltrating skin or the GI tract showed only limited overlap with the TRB repertoires found in blood. Donor-recipient similarity was low at 1-2 months but increased during the first year, and donor CD8+ memory clones often dominated later blood repertoires. Across the roughly 40 patients, TRB clonality was highly associated with recipient CMV seropositivity and CMV reactivation, and diversity with PTCy was similar to that in the CNI/methotrexate controls.

To note about this clone: The clone's antigen remains unknown. Base qualities are not at hand, and no much larger clone is one base apart. Other DNA sequences in this sample translate to the same CDR3.

Genomic DNA was the input for TRB sequencing, which was run either with the immunoSEQ assay at survey resolution or with the hsTCRB kit. On the authors' methods: The immunoSEQ software handled initial read processing, and the LymphoSeq R package was used for repertoire analyses. Clonality was calculated as 1 minus normalized Shannon entropy, and the Gini coefficient was also calculated for each TRB dataset. To infer phenotypes in unsorted samples, TRB sequences from sorted subsets of the recipient or donor were mapped onto the unsorted samples of the same recipient. Here the immuneACCESS table is served through TCRdb, limited to in-frame sequences with V and J called. Missing clones are a known gap in these copies; in checked studies unresolved V genes cover under half, and the rest lacks a known reason. D and trimming come from the DNA, and the V and J calls and clone size come from that table. In all, the sample holds tens of thousands of clones, and less than 98% of those were seen once. Of the sample, roughly 0.15% falls within the top ten clones.

The germline V gene provides CDR1 LGHNT and CDR2 FRNRAP. V is clipped by 5 bases and J by 3 bases, and the sequence between their germline boundaries is 13 bases long. CDR3 length: 15 amino acids, cysteine to phenylalanine. The CDR3 DNA has 45 bases and is translated from base 1. Naive T cells were defined as viable CD3+CD4+ or CD3+CD8+ cells that were CCR7+CD45RA+CD45RO-CD95-CD27+CD28+. On the day of marrow donation, related bone marrow donors gave peripheral blood samples. Peripheral blood and bone marrow mononuclear cells were isolated by Ficoll-Hypaque density centrifugation and cryopreserved. CD4+ and CD8+ T cells, including naive and memory subsets, were sorted by FACS on a FACSAria II.

This receptor was identified in a man in his forties or fifties in good health, CMV-negative, and a related stem cell transplant donor. The source material was naive CD4+ T cells sorted from PBMCs. The chain uses TRBV12-5 and TRBJ2-2; the D gene cannot be resolved reliably. The DNA sequence is as follows: TGTGCTAGTGGTGCCCCTGTGGCTGACACCGGGGAGCTGTTTTTT. Its protein reads: CASGAPVADTGELFF.